This T cell receptor (beta chain) stems from a study of response to subunit inactivated influenza vaccine. General study findings and limits: The authors suggested that every seasonal influenza vaccination recruits few new T cells.

Remarks on this clonotype: Its antigen is undetermined.

TCRdb reprocessed the RT-PCR reads via MiXCR and lists one record per CDR3 protein. The table includes roughly 760,000 distinct CDR3 sequences, roughly 20% detected once. Trimming pared 4 bases from V and 0 bases from J, leaving 11 bases between. CDR1 is SGHRS and CDR2 is YFSETQ in the germline V gene. The CDR3 runs to 15 residues. Sequenced material: PBMCs from blood, taken roughly 5 days after vaccination. V gene TRBV5-1 combines with J gene TRBJ2-1; D may be TRBD2 (6 bases). The TCR originated in a man between 45 and 60 years old who received an inactivated influenza vaccine. Here the CDR3 DNA reads TGCGCCAGCAGCGCTGGGAGGAGCTCCTACAATGAGCAGTTCTTC. Translating gives CASSAGRSSYNEQFF.